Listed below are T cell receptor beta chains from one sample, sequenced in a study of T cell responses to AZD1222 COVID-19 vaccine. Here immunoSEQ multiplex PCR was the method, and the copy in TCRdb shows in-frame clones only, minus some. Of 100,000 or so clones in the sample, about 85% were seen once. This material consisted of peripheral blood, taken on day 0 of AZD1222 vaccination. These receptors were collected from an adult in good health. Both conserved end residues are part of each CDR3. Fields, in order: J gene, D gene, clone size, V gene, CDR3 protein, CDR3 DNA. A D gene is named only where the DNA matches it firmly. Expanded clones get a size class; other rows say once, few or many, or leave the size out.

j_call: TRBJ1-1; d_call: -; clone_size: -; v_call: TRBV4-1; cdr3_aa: CASSQIQTRRTEMNTEAFF; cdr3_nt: TGCGCCAGCAGCCAGATTCAGACCCGGCGGACGGAGATGAACACTGAAGCTTTCTTT
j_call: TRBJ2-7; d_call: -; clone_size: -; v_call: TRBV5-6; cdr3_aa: CASLGGDEQYF; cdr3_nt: TGTGCCAGCTTAGGGGGTGATGAGCAGTACTTC
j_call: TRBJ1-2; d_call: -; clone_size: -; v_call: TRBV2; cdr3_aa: CASSEGLVGGLHHTF; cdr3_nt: TGTGCCAGCAGTGAAGGTTTGGTGGGCGGACTACACCACACCTTC
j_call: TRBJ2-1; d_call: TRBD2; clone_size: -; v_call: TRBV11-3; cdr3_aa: CASSLASGRARGEQFF; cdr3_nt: TGTGCCAGCAGCTTAGCTAGCGGGAGGGCCAGGGGTGAGCAGTTCTTC
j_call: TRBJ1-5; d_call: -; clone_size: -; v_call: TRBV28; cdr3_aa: CASSTDESNQPQHF; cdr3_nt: TGTGCCAGCAGTACAGACGAGAGCAATCAGCCCCAGCATTTT
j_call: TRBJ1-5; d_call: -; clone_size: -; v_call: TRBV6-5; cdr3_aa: CASAPGGMRNQPQHF; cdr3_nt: TGTGCCAGCGCCCCTGGGGGAATGCGCAATCAGCCCCAGCATTTT
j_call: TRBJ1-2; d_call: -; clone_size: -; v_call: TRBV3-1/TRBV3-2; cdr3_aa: CASSQDSAGGYTF; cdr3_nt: TGTGCCAGCAGCCAAGATTCGGCAGGCGGCTACACCTTC
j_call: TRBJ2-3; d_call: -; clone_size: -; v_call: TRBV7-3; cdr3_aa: CASSSGMGGHSQYF; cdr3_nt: TGTGCCAGCAGCTCCGGCATGGGGGGACATTCGCAGTATTTT
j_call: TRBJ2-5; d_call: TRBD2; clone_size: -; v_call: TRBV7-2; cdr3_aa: CASSLLAGGRQETQYF; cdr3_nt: TGTGCCAGCAGCCTCCTGGCGGGGGGGCGTCAAGAGACCCAGTACTTC
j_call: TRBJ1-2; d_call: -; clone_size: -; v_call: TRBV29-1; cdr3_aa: CSAQTLYGYTF; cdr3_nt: TGCAGCGCACAGACCCTCTATGGCTACACCTTC
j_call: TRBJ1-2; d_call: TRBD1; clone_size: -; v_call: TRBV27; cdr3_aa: CASRGPGQGVGYTF; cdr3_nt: TGTGCCAGCAGGGGGCCGGGACAGGGTGTTGGCTACACCTTC
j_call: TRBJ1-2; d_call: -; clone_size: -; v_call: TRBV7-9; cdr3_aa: CASTGTGRLSGYTF; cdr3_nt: TGTGCCAGCACCGGGACCGGGAGGCTTTCTGGCTACACCTTC
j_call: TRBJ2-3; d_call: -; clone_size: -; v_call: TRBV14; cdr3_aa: CASSRDSLLDTQYF; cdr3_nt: TGTGCCAGCAGCCGGGACTCCCTCTTAGATACGCAGTATTTT
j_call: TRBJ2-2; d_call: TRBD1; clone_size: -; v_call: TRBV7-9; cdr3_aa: CASSRPGQGRRTGELFF; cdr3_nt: TGTGCCAGCAGCCGTCCCGGACAGGGCAGGAGGACCGGGGAGCTGTTTTTT
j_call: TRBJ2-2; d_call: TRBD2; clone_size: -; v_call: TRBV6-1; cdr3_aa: CASSGTSGVANTGELFF; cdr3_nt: TGTGCCAGCAGTGGGACTAGCGGGGTCGCGAACACCGGGGAGCTGTTTTTT
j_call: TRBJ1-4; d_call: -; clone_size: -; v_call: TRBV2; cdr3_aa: CASSGRPNEKLFF; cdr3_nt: TGTGCCAGCAGTGGGCGCCCTAATGAAAAACTGTTTTTT
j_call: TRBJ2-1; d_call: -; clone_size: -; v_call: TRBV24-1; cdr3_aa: CATSDPSGTRKDEQFF; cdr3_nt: TGTGCCACCAGTGACCCGAGCGGAACGAGGAAAGATGAGCAGTTCTTC
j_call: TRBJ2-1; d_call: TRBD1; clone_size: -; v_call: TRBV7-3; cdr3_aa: CASSLMGQGRYNEQFF; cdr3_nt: TGTGCCAGCAGCTTAATGGGACAGGGCCGGTACAATGAGCAGTTCTTC
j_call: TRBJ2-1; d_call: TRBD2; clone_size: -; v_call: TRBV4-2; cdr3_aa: CASSQPMTSRRNEQFF; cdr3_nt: TGTGCCAGCAGCCAACCTATGACTAGCCGACGCAATGAGCAGTTCTTC
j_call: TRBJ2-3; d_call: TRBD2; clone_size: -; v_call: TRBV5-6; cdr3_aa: CASSRAGTSGPLSTDTQYF; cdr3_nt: TGTGCCAGCAGCCGGGCAGGGACTAGCGGGCCTCTAAGCACAGATACGCAGTATTTT
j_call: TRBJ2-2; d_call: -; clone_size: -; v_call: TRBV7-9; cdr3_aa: CASSLVGELFF; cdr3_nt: TGTGCCAGCAGCTTGGTCGGGGAGCTGTTTTTT
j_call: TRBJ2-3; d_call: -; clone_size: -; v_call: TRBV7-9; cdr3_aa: CASSLGPASTDTQYF; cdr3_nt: TGTGCCAGCAGCTTGGGGCCAGCGAGCACAGATACGCAGTATTTT
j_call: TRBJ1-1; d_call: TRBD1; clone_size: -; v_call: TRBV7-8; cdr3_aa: CASSLPQGRGTEAFF; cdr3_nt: TGTGCCAGCAGCTTACCACAGGGGCGGGGTACTGAAGCTTTCTTT
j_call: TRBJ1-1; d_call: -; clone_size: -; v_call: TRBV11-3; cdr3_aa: CASSSGRGVNTKAFF; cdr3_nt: TGTGCCAGCAGCTCCGGACGAGGGGTGAACACTAAAGCTTTCTTT
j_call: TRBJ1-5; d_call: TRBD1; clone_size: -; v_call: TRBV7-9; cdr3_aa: CASSVTGNYQPQHF; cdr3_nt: TGTGCCAGCAGCGTGACAGGGAACTATCAGCCCCAGCATTTT
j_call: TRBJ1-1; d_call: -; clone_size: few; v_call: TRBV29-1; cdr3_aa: CSVEDRVNTEAFF; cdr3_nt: TGCAGCGTTGAAGACAGGGTGAACACTGAAGCTTTCTTT
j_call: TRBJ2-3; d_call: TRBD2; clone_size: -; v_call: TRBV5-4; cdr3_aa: CASSLLLAGGSTDTQYF; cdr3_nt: TGTGCCAGCAGCTTGTTACTAGCGGGAGGGAGCACAGATACGCAGTATTTT
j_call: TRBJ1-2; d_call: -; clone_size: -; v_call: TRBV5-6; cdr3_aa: CASSLFRTLNYGYTF; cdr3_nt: TGTGCCAGCAGCTTGTTTAGGACCCTTAACTATGGCTACACCTTC
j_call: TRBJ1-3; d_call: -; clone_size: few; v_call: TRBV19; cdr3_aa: CASIPATGSRNTIYF; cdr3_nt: TGTGCCAGTATCCCAGCCACAGGTTCTCGAAACACCATATATTTT
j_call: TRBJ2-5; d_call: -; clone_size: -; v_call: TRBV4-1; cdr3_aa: CASSQELETQYF; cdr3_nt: TGCGCCAGCAGCCAAGAGTTGGAGACCCAGTACTTC
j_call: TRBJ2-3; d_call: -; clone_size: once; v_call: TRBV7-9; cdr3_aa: CASSLVTSGWGTDTQYF; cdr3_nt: TGTGCCAGCAGCTTAGTTACGAGCGGATGGGGAACAGATACGCAGTATTTT
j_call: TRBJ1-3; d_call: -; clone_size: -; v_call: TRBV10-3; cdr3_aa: CAISGSDSGNTIYF; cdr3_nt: TGTGCCATCAGTGGGTCAGACTCTGGAAACACCATATATTTT
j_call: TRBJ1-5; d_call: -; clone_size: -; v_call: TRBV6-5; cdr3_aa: CASSYGWNQPQHF; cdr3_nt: TGTGCCAGCAGTTATGGCTGGAATCAGCCCCAGCATTTT